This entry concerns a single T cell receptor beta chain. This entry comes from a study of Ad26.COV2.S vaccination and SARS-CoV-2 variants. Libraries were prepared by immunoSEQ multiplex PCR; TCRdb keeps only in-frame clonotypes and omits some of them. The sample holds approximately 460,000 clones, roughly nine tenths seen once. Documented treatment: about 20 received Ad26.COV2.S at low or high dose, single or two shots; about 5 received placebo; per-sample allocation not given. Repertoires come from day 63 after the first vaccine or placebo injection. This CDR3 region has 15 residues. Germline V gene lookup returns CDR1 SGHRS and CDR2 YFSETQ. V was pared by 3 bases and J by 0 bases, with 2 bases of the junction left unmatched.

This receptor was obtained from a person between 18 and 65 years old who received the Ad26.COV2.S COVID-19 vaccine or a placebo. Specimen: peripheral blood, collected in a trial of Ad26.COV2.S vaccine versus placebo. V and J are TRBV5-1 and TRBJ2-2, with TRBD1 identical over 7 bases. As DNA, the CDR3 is TGCGCCAGCAGCTGGACAGGAACGAACACCGGGGAGCTGTTTTTT. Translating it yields CASSWTGTNTGELFF.